These T cell receptor beta chains were read from a single sample in a study of blood T cell repertoires in COVID-19. Assay: immunoSEQ multiplex PCR; the TCRdb copy retains only in-frame clones and omits some. The top ten hold about 5% of the sample, which has 250,000 or so clones, around 84% seen once. Source material: peripheral blood. The receptors come from a woman aged 60-75 years with COVID-19, enrolled during active disease. Both conserved end residues are trimmed from each CDR3.

v_gene	j_gene	CDR3aa
TRBV24-1	TRBJ2-6	ATSDRDRGLSGANVLT
TRBV28	TRBJ2-1	ASSSGQGPIKF
TRBV19	TRBJ1-6	ASSISGDLSPLH
TRBV10-2	TRBJ1-1	ASRTGGSNTEAF
TRBV5-1	TRBJ2-3	ASKETSGSPDTQY
TRBV4-3	TRBJ1-2	ASSPLQGYGYT
TRBV29-1	TRBJ2-4	SASSAGGPFRY
TRBV7-6	TRBJ2-7	ASSAGLAGIGYEQY
TRBV6-5	TRBJ1-5	ASRPTDPNQPQH
TRBV5-4	TRBJ1-3	ASSLGAGGTTSGNTIY
TRBV10-3	TRBJ2-5	AISESRETQY
TRBV24-1	TRBJ2-7	ATSDPRTSGPPYEQY
TRBV10-3	TRBJ2-1	AISSSTGTSSIYEQF
TRBV9	TRBJ2-3	ASSSRLAGSTDTQY
TRBV9	TRBJ2-7	ASSVGPEGSYEQY
TRBV7-9	TRBJ2-2	ASSSPPGQGFTGELF
TRBV4-2	TRBJ1-3	ASSQEGRSGNTIY
TRBV7-2	TRBJ1-1	ASSLRIGGHTEAF
TRBV5-6	TRBJ1-1	ASSRGGNTEAF
TRBV7-8	TRBJ2-2	ASSRAGGVGSGELF
TRBV28	TRBJ1-5	ASRRGGFRYNQPQH
TRBV7-6	TRBJ2-1	ASSQTGGRTHYNEQF
TRBV25-1	TRBJ2-2	ASTNRDRELF
TRBV28	TRBJ2-7	ASRRGGTHGHEQY
TRBV24-1	TRBJ2-3	ATSETGTGWSTDTQY
TRBV19	TRBJ1-5	ASSIGQGNQPQH